A single sample gave rise to the 9 T cell receptor beta chains below, sequenced in a study of preoperative IRX-2 immunotherapy in early breast cancer. Method: immunoSEQ multiplex PCR; TCRdb's copy keeps in-frame clones and lacks some. The sample yields around 24,000 clones, roughly 80% seen once. Treatment reported: preoperative locoregional IRX-2 cytokine immunotherapy. The sequenced sample was lymph node tissue, obtained after IRX-2 immunotherapy. All receptors derive from a human donor with breast cancer.

Only a few counts were recorded for this clone. CDR3 sequence: CASSLLGPDSNQPQHF. Here the CDR3 DNA reads TGTGCCAGCAGCCTCCTCGGGCCAGATAGCAATCAGCCCCAGCATTTT. The chain is built from TRBV6-8 and TRBJ1-5; D remains unclear. Germline V gene data show CDR1 as MNHGY and CDR2 as SAAAGT. The length of the CDR3 is 16 residues. Trimming took 6 bases from V and 0 from J, leaving 15 bases between them.

The rearrangement uses TRBV5-1 and TRBJ2-1; D remains ambiguous. This CDR3 has 17 amino acids. From germline, CDR1 is SGHRS and CDR2 YFSETQ. Trimming left V 4 bases short and J 0 bases short, with 17 bases between. Here the CDR3 reads CASSLRWGGSSYNEQFF. DNA of the CDR3: TGCGCCAGCAGCCTAAGGTGGGGTGGTAGCTCCTACAATGAGCAGTTCTTC.

The V call is TRBV11-3, the J call TRBJ2-3, with TRBD1 identical over 7 bases. After removal of 5 bases from V and 3 bases from J, the junction contained 5 bases not matched to a gene. CDR1 is SGHNT and CDR2 is YENEEA in the germline V gene. This CDR3 is 14 amino acids long. CDR3 nucleotides: TGTGCCAGCAGCCCAGGGGGTCGAACAGATACGCAGTATTTT. Amino acids: CASSPGGRTDTQYF. The whole variable domain, filled in from reference TRBV11-3 and TRBJ2-3, reads EAGVVQSPRYKIIEKKQPVAFWCNPISGHNTLYWYLQNLGQGPELLIRYENEEAVDDSQLPKDRFSAERLKGVDSTLKIQPAELGDSAVYLCASSPGGRTDTQYFGPGTRLTVL.

This sequence joins TRBV11-3 and TRBJ2-1; D gene uncertain. Germline V gene data show CDR1 as SGHNT and CDR2 as YENEEA. Trimming pared 7 bases from V and 7 bases from J, leaving 29 bases between. This CDR3 is 18 amino acids long. This CDR3 is CASKLPCSLSAYLNEQFF. DNA for the CDR3: TGTGCCAGCAAGCTACCTTGTAGCTTGAGCGCCTATTTGAATGAGCAGTTCTTC.

This rearrangement joins TRBV28 to TRBJ1-1, with D possibly matching TRBD1 (6 bases). This CDR3 is 15 amino acids long. V was shortened by 6 bases and J by 1 base, with 15 bases between the two germline ends. Germline CDR1 is MDHEN and CDR2 is SYDVKM. CDR3 nucleotide sequence: TGTGCCAGCAGGGTGGGCGGGACACCGAACACTGAAGCTTTCTTT. This sequence encodes CASRVGGTPNTEAFF.

V usage is TRBV6-8 and J usage is TRBJ2-7, with D possibly being TRBD1 (6 bases). Per germline, CDR1 MNHGY and CDR2 SAAAGT. V was clipped by 4 bases and J by 3 bases, with 13 bases between them. The CDR3 totals 14 residues. This CDR3 is CASSWATGLYEQYF. The CDR3 coding sequence is TGTGCCAGCAGTTGGGCGACAGGACTCTACGAGCAGTACTTC.

The gene calls are TRBV11-1 and TRBJ2-2; D ambiguous. Trimming cost V 1 base and J 5 bases, with 17 bases left between them. Germline V gene data show CDR1 as SGHAT and CDR2 as FQDESV (reference sequence). CDR3 size: 17 residues. The CDR3 loop reads CASSLVLDGGRTGELFF. The CDR3 DNA follows: TGTGCCAGCAGCTTAGTTCTAGACGGTGGTAGGACCGGGGAGCTGTTTTTT.

The chain has TRBV6-8 and TRBJ2-1; D is tentatively TRBD1 or TRBD2 (5 bases each). Trimming removed 2 bases at V and 9 bases at J, with 11 bases between. The CDR3 totals 13 residues. Per the germline V gene, CDR1 is MNHGY and CDR2 is SAAAGT. The CDR3, as DNA: TGTGCCAGCAGTTACGGGGGAAGCGGTGAGCAGTTCTTC. It translates to CASSYGGSGEQFF.

The chain combines TRBV6-8 with TRBJ2-1, with D maybe TRBD2 (6 bases). V was clipped by 2 bases and J by 0 bases, with 8 bases between them. The CDR3 covers 15 residues. Germline V gene lookup returns CDR1 MNHGY and CDR2 SAAAGT. CDR3 nucleotides: TGTGCCAGCAGTTACGACGGGAGCTCCTACAATGAGCAGTTCTTC. Translation: CASSYDGSSYNEQFF.